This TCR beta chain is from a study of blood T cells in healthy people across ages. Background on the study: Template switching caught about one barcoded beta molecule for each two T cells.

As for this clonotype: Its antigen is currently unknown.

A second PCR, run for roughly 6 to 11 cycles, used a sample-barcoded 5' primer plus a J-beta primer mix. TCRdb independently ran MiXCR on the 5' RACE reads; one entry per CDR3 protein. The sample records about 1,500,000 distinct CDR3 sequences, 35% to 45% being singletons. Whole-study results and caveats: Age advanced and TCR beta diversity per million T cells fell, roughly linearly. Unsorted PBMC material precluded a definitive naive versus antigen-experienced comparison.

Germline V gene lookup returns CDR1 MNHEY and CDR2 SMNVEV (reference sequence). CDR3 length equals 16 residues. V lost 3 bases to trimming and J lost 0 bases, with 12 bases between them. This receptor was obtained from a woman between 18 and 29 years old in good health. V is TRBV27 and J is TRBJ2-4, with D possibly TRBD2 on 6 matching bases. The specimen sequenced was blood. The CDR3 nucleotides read TGTGCCAGCAGTTTTGGAGGGTCTCTAGCCAAAAACATTCAGTACTTC. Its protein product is CASSFGGSLAKNIQYF.